This record looks at one T cell receptor (beta chain) sequence and its context. This sample was taken from a study of blood T cell repertoires in COVID-19. Overall study context: PBMCs, B-cell-depleted T cells, or T cells provided the cDNA or gDNA that made up the material.

Libraries were prepared by immunoSEQ multiplex PCR; TCRdb keeps only in-frame clonotypes and omits some of them. The data contain around 250,000 clones, more than 85% of them seen just once; the ten biggest clones take up approximately 7%. The CDR3 is made up of 15 amino acids. V shed 2 bases and J shed 6 bases, with 11 bases lying between them. Germline CDR1 and CDR2: MNHEY and SVGAGI. The receptor was derived from a woman aged 70 to 79 with active or convalescent COVID-19. This chain connects TRBV6-5 to TRBJ1-6; no clear D gene. The material sequenced was peripheral blood. The CDR3 loop reads CASSYDAGSNSPLHF. The CDR3 bases are TGTGCCAGCAGTTACGACGCAGGTTCTAATTCACCCCTCCACTTT.